Shown below are 19 T cell receptor beta chains from a single sample sequenced in a study of shared clonotypes between healthy human individuals. Assay used: immunoSEQ multiplex PCR; TCRdb lists only in-frame clones, some missing. The data show 740,000 or so clones, around 73% seen once. Sequenced material: memory CD4+ T cells sorted from blood. Specified subset: CD45RA-negative fraction. The receptors stem from a woman aged 30 to 39 in good health.

The V and J genes are TRBV7-9 and TRBJ1-5, with D unresolved. Germline V gene sequence: CDR1 SEHNR, CDR2 FQNEAQ (reference sequence). The V end was cut by 1 base, the J end by 0 bases, with 7 bases between. This CDR3 has 15 amino acids. Here the CDR3 DNA reads TGTGCCAGCAGCTTAGAAAGTCGTAGCAATCAGCCCCAGCATTTT. Encoded protein: CASSLESRSNQPQHF.

The rearrangement joins TRBV19 to TRBJ1-3, with no clear D. The CDR3 covers 12 residues. The V gene lost 9 bases and the J gene lost 3 bases, with 9 bases spanning the gap. Germline loops: CDR1 LNHDA, CDR2 SQIVND (reference sequence). The CDR3 loop reads CASTESGNTIYF. CDR3 nucleotides: TGTGCCAGCACAGAAAGTGGAAACACCATATATTTT.

The rearrangement links TRBV2 to TRBJ2-2, with D unclear. V shed 11 bases and J shed 0 bases, with 13 bases lying between them. Germline V gene data show CDR1 as SNHLY and CDR2 as FYNNEI. There are 14 residues in the CDR3. The DNA for the CDR3 is TGTGCCTGGACGGCTCCTCCGAACACCGGGGAGCTGTTTTTT. Amino acids: CAWTAPPNTGELFF.

This rearrangement joins TRBV21-1 to TRBJ1-3; the table's D call, TRBD1, was not checked against the DNA. TRBV21-1 constitutes a pseudogene. The CDR3 covers 15 residues. CDR3 loop: CASSKEDRVRNTIYF. The CDR3 DNA sequence: TGTGCCAGCAGCAAAGAAGACAGGGTGAGAAACACCATATATTTT.

This clone was observed a handful of times. This chain uses TRBV6-1 with TRBJ2-7, with 7 positions matching TRBD1. There are 16 residues in the CDR3. The V and J ends lost 0 bases and 2 bases, in that order; junction bases with no gene match: 7. Germline V gene sequence: CDR1 MNHNS, CDR2 SASEGT. The CDR3 protein is CASSEADRPAAYEQYF. CDR3 nucleotides: TGTGCCAGCAGTGAAGCGGACAGGCCGGCCGCCTACGAGCAGTACTTC.

There are many counts of this clone. The J gene is TRBJ2-5, the V gene TRBV6-5; D possibly corresponds to TRBD1 (7 bases). The length of the CDR3 is 13 residues. CDR1 MNHEY and CDR2 SVGAGI come from the germline V gene. V was pared by 6 bases and J by 5 bases, with 13 bases between. CDR3 in amino acids: CASREGARETQYF. CDR3 DNA sequence: TGTGCCAGCAGGGAGGGGGCCAGGGAGACCCAGTACTTC.

This clone came up a few times. The chain uses TRBV28 and TRBJ1-4; a weak D match, TRBD1 (5 bases). The germline gives CDR1 MDHEN, CDR2 SYDVKM. The CDR3 has 16 amino acids. Between the trimmed V and J ends, which lost 5 bases and 4 bases, there was a span of 17 bases. This chain's CDR3 is CASSPTGGSHNEKLFF. The CDR3 nucleotides read TGTGCCAGCAGTCCAACCGGGGGATCTCATAATGAAAAACTGTTTTTT.

The chain combines TRBV18 with TRBJ2-7; no definite D call. Trimming left V 3 bases short and J 0 bases short, with 15 bases between. Germline V gene data show CDR1 as KGHSH and CDR2 as LQKENI. The CDR3 runs 16 residues. For the CDR3, the DNA is TGTGCCAGCTCACCTTTAAGGGTAGTCAGCTCCTACGAGCAGTACTTC. It encodes CASSPLRVVSSYEQYF.

The CDR3 region has the DNA TGTGCCAGCAGCGACGCGACCACCGACAATGAGCAGTTCTTC. Amino acid sequence: CASSDATTDNEQFF. The J gene is TRBJ2-1, the V gene TRBV25-1; D is uncertain. V lost 6 bases, J lost 5 bases, and 14 bases lay in between. CDR1 is MGHDK and CDR2 is SYGVNS in the germline V gene. This CDR3 comprises 14 residues.

This rearrangement joins TRBV2 to TRBJ2-7, with 8 bases aligning to TRBD2. CDR1 and CDR2 from the germline V gene are SNHLY and FYNNEI. CDR3 length equals 14 residues. J lost 2 bases, V lost 5 bases, and 5 bases had no gene match. CDR3 bases: TGTGCCAGCAGTTCCCGGGGGGGACCCTACGAGCAGTACTTC. It codes for CASSSRGGPYEQYF.

This rearrangement joins TRBV7-6 to TRBJ1-3; D ambiguous. V was pared by 1 base and J by 0 bases, with 10 bases between. The CDR3 has 16 residues. Germline V gene lookup returns CDR1 SGHVS and CDR2 FNYEAQ. CDR3 in amino acids: CASSLGQGNSGNTIYF. DNA of the CDR3: TGTGCCAGCAGCTTAGGGCAAGGAAACTCTGGAAACACCATATATTTT.

The CDR3 DNA reads as TGTGCCAGCAGCCCGCAGGGGGCGCTCACCGGGGAGCTGTTTTTT. This encodes CASSPQGALTGELFF. This chain connects TRBV6-1 to TRBJ2-2; 8 nucleotides match TRBD1. V was pared by 6 bases and J by 4 bases, with 7 bases of the junction left unmatched. Looked up from germline, CDR1 is MNHNS and CDR2 is SASEGT. There are 15 residues in the CDR3.

The V and J genes are TRBV18 and TRBJ2-5; no reliable D call. The germline V gene has CDR1 KGHSH and CDR2 LQKENI. The CDR3 is 12 residues long. V was cut by 6 bases and J by 5 bases, with 10 bases left in between. The CDR3 sequence: CASSVGSETQYF. As DNA, the CDR3 is TGTGCCAGCTCCGTGGGATCGGAGACCCAGTACTTC.

The genes are TRBV5-1 and TRBJ2-7; D ambiguous. CDR3 length: 12 residues. The V and J ends lost 1 base and 3 bases respectively, with 5 bases between them. The germline gives CDR1 SGHRS, CDR2 YFSETQ. CDR3 protein: CASSLLDYEQYF. Here the CDR3 DNA reads TGCGCCAGCAGCTTGTTAGACTACGAGCAGTACTTC. Together with reference TRBV5-1 and TRBJ2-7, the CDR3 gives the full variable domain: KAGVTQTPRYLIKTRGQQVTLSCSPISGHRSVSWYQQTPGQGLQFLFEYFSETQRNKGNFPGRFSGRQFSNSRSEMNVSTLELGDSALYLCASSLLDYEQYFGPGTRLTVT.

There are a few counts of this clone. V is TRBV2 and J is TRBJ1-3; TRBD1 is a possible D gene (6 bases). The V end lost 4 bases, the J end lost 0 bases, and 16 bases lay between the germline ends. The CDR3 runs 17 residues. Per the germline V gene, CDR1 is SNHLY and CDR2 is FYNNEI. In DNA, the CDR3 is TGTGCCAGCAGTGCGGGGGCAGGACGATACTCTGGAAACACCATATATTTT. Translated, it gives CASSAGAGRYSGNTIYF. The variable domain in full, with the rest retrieved from reference TRBV2 and TRBJ1-3, is EPEVTQTPSHQVTQMGQEVILRCVPISNHLYFYWYRQILGQKVEFLVSFYNNEISEKSEIFDDQFSVERPDGSNFTLKIRSTKLEDSAMYFCASSAGAGRYSGNTIYFGEGSWLTVV.

In this sample, this clone turned up a few times. V is TRBV9 and J is TRBJ2-3; the D gene is possibly TRBD2 (6 bases). CDR1 is SGDLS, CDR2 YYNGEE, per germline. The CDR3 runs to 15 residues. V was shortened by 0 bases and J by 6 bases, with 14 bases between the two germline ends. The CDR3 DNA is TGTGCCAGCAGCGTAGCTTTCTCAGGAGGGGATACGCAGTATTTT. Its protein is CASSVAFSGGDTQYF.

V and J are TRBV4-1 and TRBJ2-1; TRBD2 matches 7 bases. From germline, CDR1 is MGHRA and CDR2 YSYEKL. V was pared by 0 bases and J by 6 bases, with 14 bases of the junction left unmatched. CDR3 length: 18 residues. The CDR3 is CASSQDLSTSAIGNEQFF. Here the CDR3 DNA reads TGCGCCAGCAGCCAAGATCTGAGTACTAGCGCCATAGGCAATGAGCAGTTCTTC.

This clone came up a few times. This sequence joins TRBV4-2 and TRBJ2-1; tentative D call: TRBD1 (6 bases). The CDR3 length is 15 residues. CDR1 and CDR2 (germline): LGHNA, YNFKEQ. The ends were cut back, 2 bases at V and 9 bases at J, with 17 bases in the middle. The CDR3 DNA reads as TGTGCCAGCAGCCAAAGCCCCGGGACACAGTCTGAGCAGTTCTTC. Protein: CASSQSPGTQSEQFF.

V gene TRBV2 combines with J gene TRBJ1-5, with D possibly being TRBD1 (5 bases). Germline CDR1 and CDR2: SNHLY and FYNNEI. This CDR3 is built from 17 residues. The V and J ends lost 4 bases and 0 bases respectively, with 16 bases between them. The CDR3 DNA reads as TGTGCCAGCAGTGTTTCATCGGGGGACTATAGCAATCAGCCCCAGCATTTT. Encoded protein: CASSVSSGDYSNQPQHF.